Shown below are 26 T cell receptor beta chains from a single sample sequenced in a study of radiation and T cells in renal cell carcinoma. Time point: blood 2 weeks post-SBRT. Treatment defined: 15 Gy SBRT to primary tumor, nephrectomy 4 weeks later. Method: immunoSEQ multiplex PCR; TCRdb's copy keeps in-frame clones and lacks some. There are roughly 80,000 clones in the sample; 80% to 90% occur only once, and 20% to 25% lies in the top ten. The sequenced sample was blood, obtained from a patient whose treatment included radiotherapy and nephrectomy. The source of these receptors is a woman in her forties or fifties with renal cell carcinoma.

V is TRBV28 and J is TRBJ1-2; possible D gene TRBD1, 5 bases. The CDR3 has 12 residues. The germline CDR1 and CDR2 sequences are MDHEN and SYDVKM. V was pared by 4 bases and J by 13 bases, with 16 bases between. For the CDR3, the DNA is TGTGCCAGCAGTTCGGCGGACGGGGCGGGCACCTTC. Amino acids: CASSSADGAGTF.

This chain links TRBV28 with TRBJ1-3; D remains unclear. V gave up 5 bases and J gave up 0 bases, with 8 bases separating them. Germline CDR1 is MDHEN and CDR2 is SYDVKM. The CDR3 contains 14 residues. CDR3 DNA sequence: TGTGCCAGCAGTACCACCCACTCTGGAAACACCATATATTTT. Its protein is CASSTTHSGNTIYF.

The chain carries TRBV6-9 and TRBJ1-2; D is undetermined. Per the germline V gene, CDR1 is MNHGY and CDR2 is SVAAGI. This CDR3 has 11 residues. V lost 8 bases, J lost 3 bases, and 7 bases lay in between. CDR3 in DNA: TGTGCCAGCCCGAGGTACTATGGCTACACCTTC. Its translation: CASPRYYGYTF.

This clone came up a few times. The chain employs TRBV2 and TRBJ2-2; D is ambiguous. Trimming left V 0 bases short and J 5 bases short, with 10 bases between. Per the germline V gene, CDR1 is SNHLY and CDR2 is FYNNEI. This CDR3 is 15 amino acids long. In DNA form, the CDR3 reads TGTGCCAGCAGTGAAGCGAAATCTGGGACCGGGGAGCTGTTTTTT. Translation gives CASSEAKSGTGELFF.

The genes are TRBV6-1 and TRBJ2-3; D is perhaps TRBD2 (6 bases). V was clipped by 4 bases and J by 5 bases, with 10 bases between them. Germline V gene lookup returns CDR1 MNHNS and CDR2 SASEGT. This CDR3 comprises 13 residues. The CDR3 is CASSVRGRDTQYF. DNA for the CDR3: TGTGCCAGCAGTGTGCGGGGTCGAGATACGCAGTATTTT.

The chain is built from TRBV11-2 and TRBJ2-7, with a possible D match to TRBD2 (6 bases). This CDR3 is built from 12 residues. Between the trimmed V and J ends, which lost 7 bases and 2 bases, there was a span of 9 bases. Germline values: CDR1 SGHAT, CDR2 FQNNGV. In DNA form, the CDR3 reads TGTGCCAGCACGGCGGGGACCTACGAGCAGTACTTC. This encodes CASTAGTYEQYF.

The chain has TRBV7-9 and TRBJ2-3; 7 bases are shared with TRBD1. Germline values: CDR1 SEHNR, CDR2 FQNEAQ (reference sequence). With 4 bases clipped from V and 0 bases from J, the junction kept 10 bases outside the gene matches. This CDR3 contains 17 residues. The CDR3 region is CASSSTQTGASTDTQYF. CDR3 in DNA: TGTGCCAGCAGCTCGACCCAAACAGGGGCTAGCACAGATACGCAGTATTTT.

The CDR3 loop is CASSSHKGDSYEQYF. Here the CDR3 DNA reads TGTGCCAGCAGCTCTCATAAGGGTGACTCCTACGAGCAGTACTTC. J is TRBJ2-7 and V is TRBV5-4; D gene ambiguous. This CDR3 is built from 15 residues. Germline lookup yields CDR1 SGHNT and CDR2 YYREEE (reference sequence). Trimming left V 3 bases short and J 0 bases short, with 13 bases between.

V and J are TRBV18 and TRBJ2-2; unclear D gene. V lost 3 bases, J lost 0 bases, and 8 bases lay in between. The germline V gene has CDR1 KGHSH and CDR2 LQKENI. CDR3 size: 15 residues. The CDR3 loop reads CASSPLGANTGELFF. DNA of the CDR3: TGTGCCAGCTCACCTTTGGGCGCGAACACCGGGGAGCTGTTTTTT.

The chain links TRBV19 to TRBJ2-3; a weak D match, TRBD2 (6 bases). CDR3 length: 16 amino acids. CDR1 and CDR2 from the germline V gene are LNHDA and SQIVND (reference sequence). V was pared by 6 bases and J by 5 bases, with 21 bases between. CDR3 coding DNA: TGTGCCAGTAGGGTGACTGGGCGGGAAAGTGGAGATACGCAGTATTTT. This sequence encodes CASRVTGRESGDTQYF. Full variable domain (rest looked up from reference TRBV19 and TRBJ2-3): DGGITQSPKYLFRKEGQNVTLSCEQNLNHDAMYWYRQDPGQGLRLIYYSQIVNDFQKGDIAEGYSVSREKKESFPLTVTSAQKNPTAFYLCASRVTGRESGDTQYFGPGTRLTVL.

This clone was seen once. This sequence joins TRBV19 and TRBJ2-2, with 8 bases lining up with TRBD2. Trimming at V came to 4 bases and at J to 6 bases, leaving 10 bases not matched to a gene. The CDR3 sequence is 16 residues long. Per the germline V gene, CDR1 is LNHDA and CDR2 is SQIVND (reference sequence). CDR3 sequence reads: CASSKSGTSMSGELFF. CDR3 DNA: TGTGCCAGTAGTAAGTCGGGGACTAGTATGTCCGGGGAGCTGTTTTTT.

The chain couples TRBV4-3 to TRBJ2-7; D remains ambiguous. Trimming left V 1 base short and J 2 bases short, with 21 bases between. Germline CDR1 reads LGHNA; CDR2 reads YSLEER. The CDR3 sequence is 18 residues long. The CDR3 DNA reads TGCGCCAGCAGCCAAGCTTTGGCAAGTCTCGGTAAAGCCTACGAGCAGTACTTC. Translation gives CASSQALASLGKAYEQYF.

A word on this clone: Compared with germline, one end of the junction differs, possibly owing to a read error. The V call is TRBV5-4, the J call TRBJ1-2; D is unclear. Germline V lookup: CDR1 SGHNT, CDR2 YYREEE (reference sequence). The length of the CDR3 is 15 residues. The chain's CDR3 is CASSQEQTTNYGYTF. CDR3 sequence (DNA): TGCGCCAGCAGCCAAGAACAGACTACTAACTATGGCTACACCTTC.

This sequence joins TRBV20-1 and TRBJ2-5; no reliable D call. CDR3 size: 10 residues. The germline V gene encodes CDR1 DFQATT and CDR2 SNEGSKA (reference sequence). V dropped 7 bases and J dropped 2 bases, with 5 bases sitting between them. This CDR3 is CSGAQETQYF. The CDR3 nucleotides are TGCAGTGGGGCACAAGAGACCCAGTACTTC.

The V and J genes are TRBV28 and TRBJ2-7; 8 nucleotides line up with TRBD1. CDR1 is MDHEN, CDR2 SYDVKM, per germline. CDR3 length: 12 amino acids. Trimming cost V 7 bases and J 9 bases; bases outside gene matches: 8. CDR3 bases: TGTGCCAGCACCTCGGACAGGGTTTGGCAGTACTTC. Encoded protein: CASTSDRVWQYF.

The rearrangement joins TRBV16 to TRBJ1-6; D uncertain. V was shortened by 0 bases and J by 8 bases, with 8 bases between the two germline ends. CDR3 length equals 14 residues. Looked up from germline, CDR1 is KGHSY and CDR2 is FQNENV. In DNA form, the CDR3 reads TGTGCCAGCAGCCAATCCCAGGTGGATTCACCCCTCCACTTT. This sequence encodes CASSQSQVDSPLHF.

The chain uses TRBV19 and TRBJ2-3; TRBD2 matches at 7 bases. The junction had 12 bases not matched to a gene; V was cut back by 5 bases and J by 7 bases. This CDR3 is built from 15 residues. Germline assignment: CDR1 LNHDA and CDR2 SQIVND (reference sequence). The CDR3 reads CASSRLAVPGNTQYF. The CDR3 DNA reads as TGTGCCAGTAGTCGGCTAGCGGTCCCGGGGAATACGCAGTATTTT.

J is TRBJ1-4 and V is TRBV7-2; D unclear. The germline V gene has CDR1 SGHTA and CDR2 FQGNSA. The CDR3 contains 15 residues. With 5 bases removed from V and 4 bases from J, the gap between germline ends came to 14 bases. CDR3 loop: CASSDGLGLNEKLFF. The CDR3 bases are TGTGCCAGCAGCGACGGTTTAGGACTTAATGAAAAACTGTTTTTT.

The chain joins TRBV5-8 to TRBJ2-5, with TRBD1 identical over 7 bases. Germline CDR1 is SGHTS and CDR2 is YDEGEE. The CDR3 spans 16 residues. Trimming took 0 bases from V and 4 from J; bases not matched to a gene: 9. The CDR3 loop is CASSLAGTAGVETQYF. The CDR3 nucleotides read TGTGCCAGCAGCTTGGCCGGGACAGCTGGTGTAGAGACCCAGTACTTC.

This clone has only a few counts. This chain connects TRBV5-1 to TRBJ2-1; 8 nucleotides line up with TRBD2. V shed 0 bases, J shed 10 bases, and the junction held 12 bases outside the gene matches. CDR1 is SGHRS, CDR2 YFSETQ, per germline. The CDR3 sequence is 16 residues long. DNA for the CDR3: TGCGCCAGCAGCTTGGCCCTAGCGGGCGGCGAACAAGAGCAGTTCTTC. Translation: CASSLALAGGEQEQFF.

This rearrangement joins TRBV10-3 to TRBJ2-7; D possibly uses TRBD1 or TRBD2 (5 bases each). Trimming left V 2 bases short and J 9 bases short, with 14 bases between. Germline CDR1 reads ENHRY; CDR2 reads SYGVKD. This CDR3 comprises 13 residues. CDR3 protein: CAISEGTARGQYF. In DNA form, the CDR3 reads TGTGCCATCAGTGAGGGGACGGCTCGGGGGCAGTACTTC.

A single count supports this clone. The chain is built from TRBV6-1 and TRBJ2-7; 9 bases are shared with TRBD1. CDR1 is MNHNS and CDR2 is SASEGT in the germline V gene. This CDR3 comprises 13 residues. Trimming at V came to 7 bases and at J to 5 bases, leaving 6 bases not matched to a gene. CDR3 nucleotide sequence: TGTGCCAGCACATCGGGACAGGGAAACGAGCAGTACTTC. It encodes CASTSGQGNEQYF.

The chain couples TRBV7-8 to TRBJ1-5; D remains unclear. Trimming removed 4 bases at V and 0 bases at J, with 10 bases between. The CDR3 spans 15 residues. Per the germline V gene, CDR1 is SGHVS and CDR2 is FQNEAQ. The CDR3 protein is CASSSPSYSNQPQHF. The CDR3 DNA reads as TGTGCCAGCAGCTCCCCCAGCTATAGCAATCAGCCCCAGCATTTT.

J is TRBJ2-2 and V is TRBV18; the match to TRBD2 covers 8 bases. V lost 3 bases, J lost 7 bases, and 4 bases stayed unmatched. The length of the CDR3 is 14 residues. Germline V gene sequence: CDR1 KGHSH, CDR2 LQKENI. CDR3 region: CASSPFREGGELFF. The CDR3 DNA reads TGTGCCAGCTCACCGTTCCGGGAGGGCGGGGAGCTGTTTTTT.

The rearrangement uses TRBV10-1 and TRBJ1-4; D not resolved. This CDR3 spans 16 amino acids. V was cut by 6 bases and J by 4 bases, with 18 bases left in between. Germline CDR1 WNHNN, CDR2 SYGVQD (reference sequence). In DNA, the CDR3 is TGCGCCAGCAGAACGCCGGTCCAGGACCGTAATGAAAAACTGTTTTTT. It translates to CASRTPVQDRNEKLFF.

J is TRBJ1-5 and V is TRBV19, with 8 positions matching TRBD1. Losses at the gene ends were 5 bases for V and 4 bases for J; bases not matched to a gene: 4. The CDR3 is 14 amino acids. CDR1 LNHDA and CDR2 SQIVND come from the germline V gene (reference sequence). The CDR3 DNA reads TGTGCCAGTAGTGCCCGGACAGGGAATCAGCCCCAGCATTTT. Translated: CASSARTGNQPQHF.